This paragraph reports one TCR beta chain. These data are taken from a study of T cells expressing NK-cell markers. The V gene's germline CDR1 is SEHNR and CDR2 FQNEAQ (reference sequence). The CDR3 runs 14 residues. The cDNA for TCR beta came from 5'RACE template switching with UMIs. TCRdb re-called the 5' RACE reads and gives one entry per CDR3 protein, without DNA. The listing records 150,000 to 160,000 distinct CDR3 sequences. The chain uses TRBV7-9 and TRBJ2-3. The receptor was derived from a woman in her 50s in good health. Sequencing was carried out using blood T cells: a sorted CD56 or NKG2C T cell subset, CD4+ or CD8+ T cells, or bulk PBMC T cells (not recorded which). Here the CDR3 reads CASRPLQNTDTQYF.